This T cell receptor beta chain originates from a study of CXCR3-negative and CXCR3-positive naive CD8 T cells. Study context: Every library held about 1.5 +/- 0.3 million TRB reads, and the total came to around 140 million.

The libraries of TRB cDNA were prepared using 5' RACE with UMI labels. TCRdb reprocessed the 5' RACE reads and keeps a single row for each CDR3 protein, giving no DNA. This sample's clone table lists around 160,000 distinct CDR3 sequences. Study-level results: With surface CD5 comparable between naive subsets, TCR strength was estimated using properties derived from the TRB CDR3. The study found comparably high diversity in both naive subsets and much lower diversity in memory CD8+ cells. CXCR3-negative and CXCR3-positive naive cells shared comparable TRBV-TRBJ usage, but memory cells did not. Naive CXCR3-positive cells had TRB CDR3s more hydrophobic than those of CXCR3-negative naive cells.

The CDR3 length is 19 residues. Germline CDR1 and CDR2: DFQATT and SNEGSKA (reference sequence). About this clonotype itself: Its specificity is unknown.

The TCR sequence derives from a human donor in good health. Some clones in this sample may be carry-over from other donors' samples. V and J are TRBV20-1 and TRBJ2-5; the TRBD1 assignment by TCRdb is unverifiable without DNA. Sequences were obtained from naive CXCR3+ CD8+ T cells from blood. Specified subset: CD45RO-CCR7+CD27+CD95- naive CD8+ T cells expressing CXCR3 (TNR3+). CDR3: CSAKGPTSGTVLPMETQYF.